Listed here is a single TCR gamma chain. The target antigen is unknown. Trimming removed 5 bases from V and 4 bases from J; junction bases left unmatched: 11. CDR1 and CDR2 from the germline V gene are VINAFY and YDVSNSKD. This CDR3 contains 14 residues. The sample originates from a study of Vδ1+ human thymocytes. Study-level points and caveats: In the thymus, TRG and TRD repertoires looked highly polyclonal with Gaussian CDR3 lengths.

Thymocytes were sorted as CD3+ TCRVdelta1+ TCRVdelta2- after alphabeta T cell depletion. Sequences come from RNA converted to cDNA by reverse transcription. The CDR3 regions were amplified by multiplex PCR from V-gene primers to a constant-region primer. TCRdb reran clone calling via CATT on the multiplex PCR reads. The sample contains 8,500 to 13,000 gamma-chain clones, more than 35% of which appear only once. This sequence was found in a boy in the first two years of life who had congenital heart surgery. V is TRGV5 and J is TRGJ1 or TRGJ2. Sequenced input: Vdelta1+ gamma-delta thymocytes from the thymus. Subset: FACS-sorted CD3+ TCRalphabeta- TCRVdelta1+ TCRVdelta2- thymocytes. The CDR3 DNA reads TGTGCCACCTGGGCCAGATCCGGGTATTATAAGAAACTCTTT. Amino acid sequence: CATWARSGYYKKLF.